The 26 T cell receptor beta chains given below trace back to one sample, sequenced in a study of metastatic and nonmetastatic thyroid tumors. Using MiXCR, TCRdb reanalyzed the PCR reads. The sample lists roughly 64,000 clones, 4% to 4.5% seen once, with around 24% in the top ten. Until they underwent thyroid surgery, no patient had received any treatment. The source material was blood. Source of these receptors: a female donor with papillary thyroid cancer or a benign thyroid nodule (not recorded which). Some clones in this sample may be carry-over from other donors' samples.

This clone was counted at least ten times. The J gene is TRBJ2-1, the V gene TRBV18; 10 nucleotides line up with TRBD2. CDR3 length: 14 amino acids. Germline lookup yields CDR1 KGHSH and CDR2 LQKENI. After removal of 5 bases from V and 9 bases from J, the junction contained 7 bases not matched to a gene. The CDR3, as DNA: TGTGCCAGCTCATCTCTAGCGGGAGTTGTTGAGCAGTTCTTC. It encodes CASSSLAGVVEQFF.

Of note for this clone: The CDR3 end shows no conserved phenylalanine or tryptophan, and so a read error is likely. Because the CDR3's place on the DNA is in doubt, the DNA is left out and the CDR3 is given as listed by TCRdb. V and J are TRBV20-1 and TRBJ2-2; the D call TRBD2 from the table was never checked on the DNA. With termini counted, the CDR3 has 15 amino acids. The germline V gene has CDR1 DFQATT and CDR2 SNEGSKA (reference sequence). The chain's CDR3 is CSAKAPSPNTGELCL.

The chain recombines TRBV25-1 with TRBJ2-2; tentatively, D is TRBD1 (5 bases). The CDR3 spans 14 residues. Trimming took 3 bases from V and 3 from J, leaving 8 bases between them. Germline CDR1 is MGHDK and CDR2 is SYGVNS. In DNA form, the CDR3 reads TGTGCCAGCAGTGACGGCAGGGACACCGGGGAGCTGTTTTTT. Translating gives CASSDGRDTGELFF.

There are many counts of this clone. V is TRBV30 and J is TRBJ2-6; possible D gene TRBD2, 5 bases. Deletions cut 2 bases from V and 2 bases from J, with 7 bases between. The germline V gene has CDR1 GTSNPN and CDR2 SVGIG (reference sequence). The CDR3 is made up of 14 amino acids. CDR3 sequence reads: CAWSFGAGANVLTF. The CDR3 bases are TGTGCCTGGAGTTTCGGGGCTGGGGCCAACGTCCTGACTTTC.

The sample holds many counts of this clone. This chain connects TRBV5-4 to TRBJ2-2, with 8 bases that match TRBD2. V dropped 7 bases and J dropped 0; count of bases not matched to a gene: 8. Germline assignment: CDR1 SGHNT and CDR2 YYREEE (reference sequence). The CDR3 contains 16 residues. For the CDR3, the DNA is TGTGCCAGCTCCCGAGGACTAGCAGCGAACACCGGGGAGCTGTTTTTT. This gives the protein CASSRGLAANTGELFF.

This clone was counted many times. The rearrangement uses TRBV2 and TRBJ2-2; perhaps TRBD1 as D (6 bases). Germline CDR1 is SNHLY and CDR2 is FYNNEI. CDR3 size: 14 residues. V was clipped by 7 bases and J by 7 bases, with 16 bases between them. The CDR3 nucleotides read TGTGCCAGCAAGCCGGCAGGGGAAGGCGGGGAGCTGTTTTTT. Translated, it gives CASKPAGEGGELFF.

This clone was observed at least ten times. V gene TRBV27 combines with J gene TRBJ1-2; D is unresolved. The CDR3 covers 16 residues. V was cut by 6 bases and J by 6 bases, with 23 bases left in between. From germline, CDR1 is MNHEY and CDR2 SMNVEV (reference sequence). The CDR3 nucleotides are TGTGCCAGCAGCCAGAGAGAGTACGGGATGGGAGATGGCTACACCTTC. Translated, it gives CASSQREYGMGDGYTF.

In its sample, this clone was seen many times. V is TRBV27 and J is TRBJ1-2, with TRBD1 matching 9 bases. Per the germline V gene, CDR1 is MNHEY and CDR2 is SMNVEV (reference sequence). J gave up 4 bases and V 5 bases, and 14 bases lay outside the gene matches. The CDR3 covers 17 residues. The DNA of the CDR3 is TGTGCCAGCAGTCCTCAAACCGGACAGGGGCACATCTATGGCTACACCTTC. Protein product: CASSPQTGQGHIYGYTF.

This clone was found many times. The rearrangement joins TRBV6-1 to TRBJ1-2; D is undetermined. The CDR3 has 14 residues. V gave up 7 bases and J gave up 5 bases, with 17 bases separating them. Germline CDR1 is MNHNS and CDR2 is SASEGT. CDR3 residues: CASKDNILLYGYTF. The CDR3 nucleotides are TGTGCCAGCAAGGATAACATTCTACTGTATGGCTACACCTTC.

Of note for this clone: A much larger clonotype is one base distant, so this may be a read error. CDR3: CASSLSTGGETQYF. DNA of the CDR3: TGTGCCAGCTCCCTTTCGACAGGGGGAGAGACCCAGTACTTC. The rearrangement joins TRBV18 to TRBJ2-5, with 9 positions matching TRBD1. Germline V CDR1 and CDR2: KGHSH, LQKENI. Unmatched junction bases numbered 6, after V lost 6 bases and J lost 4 bases. CDR3 length: 14 residues. Full variable domain (outside the CDR3, taken from reference TRBV18 and TRBJ2-5): NAGVMQNPRHLVRRRGQEARLRCSPMKGHSHVYWYRQLPEEGLKFMVYLQKENIIDESGMPKERFSAEFPKEGPSILRIQQVVRGDSAAYFCASSLSTGGETQYFGPGTRLLVL.

On this clone itself: The CDR3 does not end in the conserved phenylalanine or tryptophan, so this is likely a read error. The chain combines TRBV20-1 with TRBJ2-6, with D possibly being TRBD1 (5 bases). The CDR3 totals 14 residues. Looked up from germline, CDR1 is DFQATT and CDR2 is SNEGSKA (reference sequence). CDR3 bases: TGCAGTGCTCCGGACGGATCTGGGGCCAACGCCCTGACTTAC. It translates to CSAPDGSGANALTY.

This clone has only a few counts. The chain recombines TRBV20-1 with TRBJ2-1, with TRBD2 matching over 9 bases. V shed 5 bases and J 4 bases; nucleotides not matched to a gene: 9. CDR3 length equals 15 residues. The germline V gene has CDR1 DFQATT and CDR2 SNEGSKA (reference sequence). The CDR3 spells CSALDGLAGYNEQFF. DNA of the CDR3: TGCAGTGCTCTCGACGGGCTAGCGGGGTACAATGAGCAGTTCTTC.

This clone was seen only a few times. The chain links TRBV5-1 to TRBJ1-4; D uncertain. This CDR3 is built from 15 residues. The V gene lost 0 bases and the J gene lost 0 bases, with 6 bases spanning the gap. CDR1 is SGHRS and CDR2 is YFSETQ in the germline V gene. The CDR3 here is CASSLEGPTNEKLFF. CDR3 DNA: TGCGCCAGCAGCTTGGAGGGTCCAACTAATGAAAAACTGTTTTTT.

This clone was counted many times. The chain recombines TRBV19 with TRBJ2-5; TRBD2 is a possible D gene (5 bases). The length of the CDR3 is 13 residues. CDR1 LNHDA and CDR2 SQIVND come from the germline V gene (reference sequence). Trimming cost V 8 bases and J 0 bases, with 10 bases left between them. CDR3 nucleotide sequence: TGTGCCAGTCGCACCGGGAACCAAGAGACCCAGTACTTC. Its protein product is CASRTGNQETQYF.

This clone was seen a few times. This sequence joins TRBV11-2 and TRBJ2-7; D possibly uses TRBD1 or TRBD2 (5 bases each). The V end lost 6 bases, the J end lost 2 bases, and 14 bases lay between the germline ends. The CDR3 is made up of 14 amino acids. From germline, CDR1 is SGHAT and CDR2 FQNNGV. The CDR3 reads CASRRGLGAYEQYF. CDR3 bases: TGTGCCAGCAGAAGGGGCTTGGGGGCCTACGAGCAGTACTTC.

This clone showed up many times. V usage is TRBV30 and J usage is TRBJ1-5; 7 nucleotides align to TRBD1. Germline V lookup: CDR1 GTSNPN, CDR2 SVGIG (reference sequence). The CDR3 contains 13 residues. The junction had 6 bases not matched to a gene; V was cut back by 4 bases and J by 6 bases. The CDR3 coding sequence is TGTGCCTGGACAGGGGGTGGGGGTCAGCCCCAGCATTTT. Protein sequence: CAWTGGGGQPQHF.

In its sample, this clone was seen many times. The rearrangement uses TRBV6-5 and TRBJ1-3; D is uncertain. The length of the CDR3 is 14 residues. Germline CDR1 reads MNHEY; CDR2 reads SVGAGI. Between the trimmed V and J ends, which lost 2 bases and 1 base, there was a span of 6 bases. The CDR3 sequence is CASSYRPSGNTIYF. CDR3 sequence (DNA): TGTGCCAGCAGTTACCGGCCTTCTGGAAACACCATATATTTT.

This clone was observed at least ten times. The sample holds other DNA sequences that translate to the same CDR3. The chain is built from TRBV12-3 or TRBV12-4 and TRBJ1-4, with 9 bases aligning to TRBD1. The CDR3 covers 16 residues. The V segment lost 2 bases and the J segment 5 bases; nucleotides outside the gene matches: 6. CDR3 in amino acids: CASSLSPGQGNEKLFF. CDR3 sequence (DNA): TGTGCCAGCAGTTTATCACCAGGACAGGGGAATGAAAAACTGTTTTTT.

This clone came up many times. The chain has TRBV2 and TRBJ1-3; 8 bases agree with TRBD1. V trimming: 6 bases; J trimming: 4 bases; junction bases outside the gene matches: 8. CDR3 length: 15 amino acids. CDR1 and CDR2 from the germline V gene are SNHLY and FYNNEI. The DNA of the CDR3 is TGTGCCAGCAGCACCCGGGACAGGTGGGGAAACACCATATATTTT. This encodes CASSTRDRWGNTIYF.

This clone was counted ten times or more. The chain couples TRBV19 to TRBJ2-5; the match to TRBD2 covers 14 bases. Germline-derived CDR1 and CDR2 are LNHDA and SQIVND (reference sequence). The CDR3 length is 15 residues. The CDR3 DNA sequence: TGTGCTGCCGGGACTAGCGGGAGTTATCAAGAGACCCAGTACTTC. This codes for CAAGTSGSYQETQYF.

Turning to this clone: Additional DNA sequences in this sample encode the identical CDR3. This chain's CDR3 is CASIPGLAGGGVDTQYF. CDR3 nucleotide sequence: TGTGCCAGCATCCCGGGACTAGCGGGAGGGGGAGTAGATACGCAGTATTTT. The chain carries TRBV6-1 and TRBJ2-3, with 16 bases lining up with TRBD2. In germline, CDR1 is MNHNS, CDR2 SASEGT. V was clipped by 7 bases and J by 5 bases; unmatched bases: 9. The CDR3 length is 17 residues.

This clone was recorded many times. The V and J genes are TRBV25-1 and TRBJ2-1; no clear D gene. The CDR3 totals 14 residues. The germline V and J ends were trimmed by 8 bases and 0 bases, with 11 bases remaining between them. Germline V gives CDR1 MGHDK, CDR2 SYGVNS. The CDR3 reads CASCSYNSYNEQFF. The CDR3 nucleotides read TGTGCCAGCTGCTCCTACAACTCCTACAATGAGCAGTTCTTC. The full variable domain, in which reference TRBV25-1 and TRBJ2-1 provide the parts outside the CDR3, is EADIYQTPRYLVIGTGKKITLECSQTMGHDKMYWYQQDPGMELHLIHYSYGVNSTEKGDLSSESTVSRIRTEHFPLTLESARPSHTSQYLCASCSYNSYNEQFFGPGTRLTVL.

This clone was counted many times. Possible read error: a much larger clone is one base away. This same CDR3 is encoded by further DNA sequences in the sample. CDR3 amino acids: CASSGRTSGTTGELFF. In nucleotides, the CDR3 is TGTGCCAGCAGTGGTAGGACTAGCGGGACCACCGGGGAGCTGTTTTTT. The chain carries TRBV2 and TRBJ2-2; 12 bases agree with TRBD2. Germline V CDR1 and CDR2: SNHLY, FYNNEI. This CDR3 is 16 amino acids long. The V segment lost 4 bases and the J segment 4 bases; nucleotides outside the gene matches: 4. Based on the CDR3 plus reference TRBV2 and TRBJ2-2, the full variable domain is EPEVTQTPSHQVTQMGQEVILRCVPISNHLYFYWYRQILGQKVEFLVSFYNNEISEKSEIFDDQFSVERPDGSNFTLKIRSTKLEDSAMYFCASSGRTSGTTGELFFGEGSRLTVL.

The gene calls are TRBV20-1 and TRBJ1-5; a weak D match, TRBD1 (6 bases). Trimming removed 1 base at V and 7 bases at J, with 11 bases between. Germline lookup yields CDR1 DFQATT and CDR2 SNEGSKA (reference sequence). This CDR3 comprises 13 residues. The CDR3 is CSARVDSWQPQHF. For the CDR3, the DNA is TGCAGTGCTAGAGTGGACAGTTGGCAGCCCCAGCATTTT.

Points on this clone: The junction shows a germline mismatch at one end, possibly a read error. The genes are TRBV11-2 and TRBJ1-1; D ambiguous. CDR3 length: 11 amino acids. Germline V gene lookup returns CDR1 SGHAT and CDR2 FQNNGV. The CDR3 reads CASSFRYRIAF. DNA for the CDR3: TGTGCCAGCAGCTTCCGGTACAGAATCGCCTTT.

This clone was seen a few times. This clone may be a read error of a much larger clone one base away. This chain connects TRBV3-1 to TRBJ2-1; 8 bases are a match to TRBD2. In germline, CDR1 is LGHDT, CDR2 YNNKEL (reference sequence). V lost 7 bases to trimming and J lost 9 bases; unmatched junction nucleotides: 14. The CDR3 totals 15 residues. The CDR3 DNA is TGTGCCAGCATCCCCCCCGGGAGGGCCTCTACTGAGCAGTTCTTC. The encoded protein is CASIPPGRASTEQFF.